This is a list of T cell receptor beta chains from one sample in a study of blood T cell repertoires in COVID-19. TCRdb's copy holds only in-frame clones and misses some; the assay was immunoSEQ multiplex PCR. Altogether about 100,000 clones are present, approximately 62% being singletons, with the ten largest covering roughly 6%. Sequencing was performed on peripheral blood. All receptors derive from an elderly man with acute or convalescent COVID-19. CDR3s include the opening cysteine and the closing phenylalanine or tryptophan. Fields, in order: J gene, D gene, clone size, V gene, CDR3 protein, CDR3 DNA. D genes are given only for firm matches. Clone sizes are given selectively: once, few, many, or a class where the clone is expanded.

>TRBJ1-1|NA|NA|TRBV11-3
CASSQGQNTEAFF
TGTGCCAGCAGCCAGGGACAAAACACTGAAGCTTTCTTT
>TRBJ2-3|NA|NA|TRBV13
CASSLVASVDTQYF
TGTGCCAGCAGCTTAGTCGCTAGCGTAGATACGCAGTATTTT
>TRBJ2-5|TRBD1|NA|TRBV2
CASSHRGTETQYF
TGTGCCAGCAGTCACAGGGGAACAGAGACCCAGTACTTC
>TRBJ1-2|NA|NA|TRBV21-1
CASSPGSTGCCDYGYTF
TGTGCCAGCAGCCCAGGTTCCACAGGTTGTTGCGACTATGGCTACACCTTC
>TRBJ1-1|NA|NA|TRBV5-1
CASSVQAPALLNTEAFF
TGCGCCAGCAGCGTACAGGCTCCGGCACTTTTGAACACTGAAGCTTTCTTT
>TRBJ2-2|TRBD2|NA|TRBV7-6
CASSGRTSGRTGELFF
TGTGCCAGCAGCGGCCGGACTAGCGGGAGAACCGGGGAGCTGTTTTTT
>TRBJ2-7|TRBD1|NA|TRBV19
CASSQDRYSVRDEQYF
TGTGCCAGTAGCCAGGACAGGTATTCGGTTAGGGACGAGCAGTACTTC
>TRBJ2-7|NA|many|TRBV5-4
CASSPQGTTGVHEQYF
TGTGCCAGCAGTCCTCAGGGGACTACCGGGGTCCACGAGCAGTACTTC
>TRBJ2-3|NA|NA|TRBV7-9
CASSLGQGTDTQYF
TGTGCCAGCAGCTTAGGCCAGGGAACAGATACGCAGTATTTT
>TRBJ2-2|NA|many|TRBV5-4
CASSSEPPGELFF
TGTGCCAGCAGCAGTGAGCCGCCCGGGGAGCTGTTTTTT